The clone carrying this T cell receptor beta chain was seen ten or more times. This sample is drawn from a study of response to subunit inactivated influenza vaccine. Trimming cost V 3 bases and J 5 bases, with 7 bases left between them. The CDR3 has 13 amino acids. TCRdb itself ran the RT-PCR reads through MiXCR, one entry per CDR3 protein. The sample lists a few hundred thousand distinct CDR3 sequences; about 11% were seen once. In addition, the sample was reused for a study of T cells expressing NK-cell markers. That work states: UMI-tagged 5'RACE template switching yielded the TCR beta cDNA. An anti-gamma-delta TCR antibody was added in several experiments. It restricted sorting to alpha-beta TCR-expressing T cells. In a group of five to seven donors, dominant NKG2C+ clonotypes represented roughly 1.0-7.0% of CD8+ T cells.

The receptor was derived from a man in his forties or fifties who received an inactivated influenza vaccine. This chain connects TRBV12-3 or TRBV12-4 to TRBJ2-2; D gene uncertain. The sample here was PBMCs from blood, taken on the day of vaccination. The CDR3 spells CASSFAGTGELFF. The CDR3 DNA reads as TGTGCCAGCAGTTTCGCCGGGACCGGGGAGCTGTTTTTT.